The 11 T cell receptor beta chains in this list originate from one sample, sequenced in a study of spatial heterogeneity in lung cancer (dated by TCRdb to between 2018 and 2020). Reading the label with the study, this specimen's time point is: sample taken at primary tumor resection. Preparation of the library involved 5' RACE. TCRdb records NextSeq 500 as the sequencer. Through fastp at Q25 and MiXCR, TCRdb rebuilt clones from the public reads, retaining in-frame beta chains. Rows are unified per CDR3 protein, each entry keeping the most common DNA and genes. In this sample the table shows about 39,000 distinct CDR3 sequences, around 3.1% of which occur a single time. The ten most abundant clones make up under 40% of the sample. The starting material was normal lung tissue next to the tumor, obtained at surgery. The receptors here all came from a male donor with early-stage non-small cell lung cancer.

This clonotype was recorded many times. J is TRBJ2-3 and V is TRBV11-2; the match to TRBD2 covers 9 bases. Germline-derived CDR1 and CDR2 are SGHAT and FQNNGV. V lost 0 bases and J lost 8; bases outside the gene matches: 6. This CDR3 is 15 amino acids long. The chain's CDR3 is CASSLDGGGVRTQYF. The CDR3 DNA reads TGTGCCAGCAGCTTAGACGGCGGGGGGGTCCGTACGCAGTATTTT.

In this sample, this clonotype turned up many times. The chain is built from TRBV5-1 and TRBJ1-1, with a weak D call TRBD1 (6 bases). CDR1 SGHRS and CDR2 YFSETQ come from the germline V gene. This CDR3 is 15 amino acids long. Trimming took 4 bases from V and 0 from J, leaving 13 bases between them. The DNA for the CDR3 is TGCGCCAGCAGCCCCGGGGGGGCATTGAACACTGAAGCTTTCTTT. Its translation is CASSPGGALNTEAFF.

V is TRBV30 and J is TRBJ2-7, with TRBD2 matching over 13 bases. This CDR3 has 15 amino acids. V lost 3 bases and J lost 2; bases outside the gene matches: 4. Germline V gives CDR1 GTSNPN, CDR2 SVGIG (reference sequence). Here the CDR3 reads CAWSGTSGGAYEQYF. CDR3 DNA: TGTGCCTGGAGCGGAACTAGCGGGGGGGCCTACGAGCAGTACTTC. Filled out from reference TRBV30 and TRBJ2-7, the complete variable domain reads SQTIHQWPATLVQPVGSPLSLECTVEGTSNPNLYWYRQAAGRGLQLLFYSVGIGQISSEVPQNLSASRPQDRQFILSSKKLLLSDSGFYLCAWSGTSGGAYEQYFGPGTRLTVT.

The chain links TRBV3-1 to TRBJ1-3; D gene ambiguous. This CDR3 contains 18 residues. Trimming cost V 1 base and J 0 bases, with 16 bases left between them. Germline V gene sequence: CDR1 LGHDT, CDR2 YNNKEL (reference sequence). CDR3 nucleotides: TGTGCCAGCAGCCAAGGAATCCGGTTAGGCAGCTCTGGAAACACCATATATTTT. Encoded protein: CASSQGIRLGSSGNTIYF.

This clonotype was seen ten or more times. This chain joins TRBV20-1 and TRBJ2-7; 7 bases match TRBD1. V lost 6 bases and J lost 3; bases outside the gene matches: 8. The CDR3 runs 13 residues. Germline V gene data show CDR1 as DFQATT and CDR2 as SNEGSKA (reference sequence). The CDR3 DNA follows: TGCAGTGCCCCCAGACAGGGAGACTACGAGCAGTACTTC. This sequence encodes CSAPRQGDYEQYF.

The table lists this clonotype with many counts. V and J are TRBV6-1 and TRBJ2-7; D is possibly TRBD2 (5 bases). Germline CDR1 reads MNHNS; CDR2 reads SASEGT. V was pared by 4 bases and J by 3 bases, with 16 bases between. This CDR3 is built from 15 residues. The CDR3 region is CASSAELDGGYEQYF. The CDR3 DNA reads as TGTGCCAGCAGTGCAGAATTGGACGGAGGCTACGAGCAGTACTTC.

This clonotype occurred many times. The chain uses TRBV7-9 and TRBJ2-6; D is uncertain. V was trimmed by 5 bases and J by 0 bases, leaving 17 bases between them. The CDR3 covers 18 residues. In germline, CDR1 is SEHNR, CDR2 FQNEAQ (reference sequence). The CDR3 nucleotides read TGTGCCAGCAGCCAAAGTGACTTTGTGGTCTCTGGGGCCAACGTCCTGACTTTC. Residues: CASSQSDFVVSGANVLTF. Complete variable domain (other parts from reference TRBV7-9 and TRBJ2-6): DTGVSQNPRHKITKRGQNVTFRCDPISEHNRLYWYRQTLGQGPEFLTYFQNEAQLEKSRLLSDRFSAERPKGSFSTLEIQRTEQGDSAMYLCASSQSDFVVSGANVLTFGAGSRLTVL.

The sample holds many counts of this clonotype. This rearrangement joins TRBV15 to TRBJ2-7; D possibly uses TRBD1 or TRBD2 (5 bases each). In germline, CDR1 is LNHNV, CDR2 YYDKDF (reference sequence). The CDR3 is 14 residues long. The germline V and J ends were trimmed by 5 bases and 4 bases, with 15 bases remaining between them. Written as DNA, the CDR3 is TGTGCCACCAGCGCCGAATGGGACGGATACGAGCAGTACTTC. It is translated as CATSAEWDGYEQYF.

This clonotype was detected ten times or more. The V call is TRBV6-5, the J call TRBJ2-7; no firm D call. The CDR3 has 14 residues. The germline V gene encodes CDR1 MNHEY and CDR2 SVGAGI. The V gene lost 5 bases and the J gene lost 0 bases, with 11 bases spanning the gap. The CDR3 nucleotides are TGTGCCAGCAGTCACCGCTCCCTCTCCTACGAGCAGTACTTC. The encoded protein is CASSHRSLSYEQYF.

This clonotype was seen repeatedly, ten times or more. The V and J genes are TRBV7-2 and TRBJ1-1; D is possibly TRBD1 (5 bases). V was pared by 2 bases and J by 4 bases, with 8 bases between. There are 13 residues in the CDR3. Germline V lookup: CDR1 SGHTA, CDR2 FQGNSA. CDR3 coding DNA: TGTGCCAGCAGCTTAAGGGACGGCACTGAAGCTTTCTTT. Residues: CASSLRDGTEAFF.

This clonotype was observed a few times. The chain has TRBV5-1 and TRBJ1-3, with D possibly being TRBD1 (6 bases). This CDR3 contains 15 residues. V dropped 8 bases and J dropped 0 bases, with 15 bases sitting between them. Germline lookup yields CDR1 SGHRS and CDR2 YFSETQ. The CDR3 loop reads CARCRDIISGNTIYF. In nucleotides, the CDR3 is TGCGCCAGGTGTCGGGACATCATCTCTGGAAACACCATATATTTT.